The text below deals with one TCR beta chain. These data originate in a study of T cells after yellow fever vaccination. Germline assignment: CDR1 SGDLS and CDR2 YYNGEE. CDR3 length: 16 residues. The V end was cut by 0 bases, the J end by 2 bases, with 14 bases between. TCRdb reanalysed the 5' RACE reads using MiXCR and keeps one entry per CDR3 protein. The table includes approximately 330,000 distinct CDR3 sequences, under 15% detected once. The J gene is TRBJ2-5, the V gene TRBV9, with a tentative D call TRBD1 (5 bases). The sequence derives from a man younger than 35 who received the YFV17D yellow fever vaccine. Here the sequenced sample was CD4+ T cells sorted from PBMCs, taken 15 days after the yellow fever booster vaccination. This CDR3 is CASSVGRGDRQETQYF. The CDR3 nucleotides read TGTGCCAGCAGCGTAGGAAGGGGCGACAGACAAGAGACCCAGTACTTC.